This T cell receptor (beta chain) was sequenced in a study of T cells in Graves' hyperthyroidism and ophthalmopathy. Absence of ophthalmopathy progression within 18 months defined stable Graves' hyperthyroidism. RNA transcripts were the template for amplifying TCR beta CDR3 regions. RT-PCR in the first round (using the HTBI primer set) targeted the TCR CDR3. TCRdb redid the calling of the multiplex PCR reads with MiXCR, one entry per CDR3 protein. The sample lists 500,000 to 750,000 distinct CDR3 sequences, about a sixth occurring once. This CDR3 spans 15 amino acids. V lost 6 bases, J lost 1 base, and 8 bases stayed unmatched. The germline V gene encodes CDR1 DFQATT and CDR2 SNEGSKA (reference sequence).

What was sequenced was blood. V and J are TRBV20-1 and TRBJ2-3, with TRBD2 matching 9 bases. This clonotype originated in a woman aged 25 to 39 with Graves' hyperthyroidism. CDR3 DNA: TGCAGTGCGGTAGGCGGGAGGGCCGGCACAGATACGCAGTATTTT. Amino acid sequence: CSAVGGRAGTDTQYF.